This T cell receptor beta chain was obtained from a study of T cell repertoires in cytomegalovirus infection. This CDR3 contains 13 residues. Germline V lookup: CDR1 SGHTA, CDR2 FQGNSA. Trimming pared 6 bases from V and 6 bases from J, leaving 9 bases between. TCRdb re-called the reads through MiXCR, storing one row per CDR3 protein. The sample lists some 77,000 distinct CDR3 sequences, roughly 3.7% occurring once. This clonotype was seen many times. The clonotype originates from a human donor in good health (CMV status not recorded). Some clones in this sample may be carry-over from other donors' samples. V usage is TRBV7-2 and J usage is TRBJ1-6; the D gene is possibly TRBD1 (6 bases). Specimen: PBMCs. The CDR3 DNA reads as TGTGCCAGCAGGGTGGACAGTAATTCACCCCTCCACTTT. As protein: CASRVDSNSPLHF.